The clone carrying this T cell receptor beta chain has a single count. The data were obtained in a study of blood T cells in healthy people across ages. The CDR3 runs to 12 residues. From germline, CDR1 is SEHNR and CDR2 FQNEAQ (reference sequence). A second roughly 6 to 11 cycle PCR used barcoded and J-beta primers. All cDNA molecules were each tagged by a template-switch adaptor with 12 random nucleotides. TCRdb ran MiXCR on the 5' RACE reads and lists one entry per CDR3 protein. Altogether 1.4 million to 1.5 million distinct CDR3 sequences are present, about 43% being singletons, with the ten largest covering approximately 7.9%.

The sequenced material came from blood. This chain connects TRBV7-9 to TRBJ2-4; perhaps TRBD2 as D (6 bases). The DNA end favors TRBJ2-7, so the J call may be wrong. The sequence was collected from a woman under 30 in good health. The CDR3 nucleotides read TGTGCCAGCAGCTGGGACTCAGACGAGCAGTACTTC. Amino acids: CASSWDSDEQYF.